The present T cell receptor (beta chain) was sequenced within a study of cytomegalovirus exposure and HLA in healthy donors. The wider study: In a later analysis, it was reported that the roughly 130 validation repertoires had been produced on the same platform as the 550 to 850 repertoires belonging to the first cohort. Study-wide points: The authors confirmed in vitro that a few CMV-associated chains were specific for CMV antigens. Both high specificity and high sensitivity reportedly marked the classifier's diagnosis of cytomegalovirus status.

Notes on this clone: What it binds is not known.

The protocol was immunoSEQ multiplex PCR, while the TCRdb copy is restricted to in-frame clones and leaves out a portion. Altogether more than 95,000 clones are present, roughly 88% being singletons, with the ten largest covering approximately 4.9%. The sequenced sample was PBMCs. The TCR comes from a man aged 18 to 30 in good health and CMV-seronegative.

The CDR3 DNA is TGCGCCAGCAGCCAGAATAGCGGGGGGTTCCCCGGGGAGCTGTTTTTT. Protein product: CASSQNSGGFPGELFF. The genes are TRBV4-1 and TRBJ2-2, with 10 positions matching TRBD2. Germline CDR1 reads MGHRA; CDR2 reads YSYEKL. CDR3 length: 16 amino acids. With V trimmed by 3 bases and J by 6 bases, 7 bases remained unmatched.